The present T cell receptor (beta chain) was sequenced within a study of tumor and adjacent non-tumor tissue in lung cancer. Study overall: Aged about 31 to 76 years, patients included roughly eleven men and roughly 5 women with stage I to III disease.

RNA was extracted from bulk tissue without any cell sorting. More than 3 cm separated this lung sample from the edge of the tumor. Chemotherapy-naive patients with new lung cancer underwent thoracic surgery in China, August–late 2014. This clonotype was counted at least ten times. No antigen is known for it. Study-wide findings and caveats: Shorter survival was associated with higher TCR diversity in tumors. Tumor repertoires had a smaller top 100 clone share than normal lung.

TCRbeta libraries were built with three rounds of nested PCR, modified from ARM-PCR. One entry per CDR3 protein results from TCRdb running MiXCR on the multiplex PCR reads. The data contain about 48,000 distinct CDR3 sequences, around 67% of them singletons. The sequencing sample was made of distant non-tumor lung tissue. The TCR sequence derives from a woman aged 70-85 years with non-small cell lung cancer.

CDR3 protein: CASRAVNYNEQFF. In DNA form, the CDR3 reads TGTGCCAGCAGGGCGGTAAACTACAATGAGCAGTTCTTC. The chain recombines TRBV28 with TRBJ2-1; D is unclear. Germline V gene lookup returns CDR1 MDHEN and CDR2 SYDVKM. The CDR3 runs 13 residues. V shed 6 bases and J shed 3 bases, with 9 bases lying between them.